This TCR beta chain was captured in a study of response to subunit inactivated influenza vaccine. Study conclusions and caveats: That few new T cells are recruited by each seasonal influenza vaccination was the authors' suggestion.

The germline CDR1 and CDR2 sequences are ENHRY and SYGVKD. V trimming: 4 bases; J trimming: 0 bases; junction bases outside the gene matches: 0. There are 15 residues in the CDR3. MiXCR, applied by TCRdb to the RT-PCR reads, yields one record per CDR3 protein. This repertoire shows about 800,000 distinct CDR3 sequences, approximately 21% found once; its top ten account for 10% to 13%. This clonotype was seen ten or more times. What it recognizes is unknown. The chain is built from TRBV10-3 and TRBJ2-3, with 11 bases identical to TRBD2. The specimen was PBMCs from blood, collected 4 to 6 days after vaccination. The clonotype originates from a man in his fifties who received an inactivated influenza vaccine. The chain's CDR3 is CAISGTSGSTDTQYF. The DNA of the CDR3 is TGTGCCATCAGTGGGACTAGCGGGAGCACAGATACGCAGTATTTT.